This TCR beta chain was recovered during a study of cytomegalovirus exposure and HLA in healthy donors. General study points: In terms of immune exposure information, only CMV serostatus was available. Most TCR sequences were rare, but some public TCRs occurred in many donors. Indistinguishable V segments, including TRBV6-2 and TRBV6-3, were excluded. A later analysis found TCR association rates differed by HLA locus, highest for DRB1 and lowest for HLA-C.

Germline-derived CDR1 and CDR2 are MNHNS and SASEGT. CDR3 length equals 15 residues. Trimming shortened V by 1 base and J by 7 bases, and 15 bases separated the two germline ends. Details on this clone: Its antigen is as yet unknown.

In the PCR, 60 Vbeta and 13 Jbeta primers were used. Assay: immunoSEQ multiplex PCR; the TCRdb copy retains only in-frame clones and omits some. Of 55,000 to 80,000 clones in the sample, about 74% were seen once. V and J are TRBV6-1 and TRBJ2-3; perhaps TRBD2 as D (6 bases). The sample consisted of PBMCs. The sequence was obtained from a woman aged 30 to 39 in good health and CMV-seropositive. Here the CDR3 reads CASSEGLVAEHTQYF. Here the CDR3 DNA reads TGTGCCAGCAGTGAAGGACTAGTGGCGGAGCATACGCAGTATTTT.